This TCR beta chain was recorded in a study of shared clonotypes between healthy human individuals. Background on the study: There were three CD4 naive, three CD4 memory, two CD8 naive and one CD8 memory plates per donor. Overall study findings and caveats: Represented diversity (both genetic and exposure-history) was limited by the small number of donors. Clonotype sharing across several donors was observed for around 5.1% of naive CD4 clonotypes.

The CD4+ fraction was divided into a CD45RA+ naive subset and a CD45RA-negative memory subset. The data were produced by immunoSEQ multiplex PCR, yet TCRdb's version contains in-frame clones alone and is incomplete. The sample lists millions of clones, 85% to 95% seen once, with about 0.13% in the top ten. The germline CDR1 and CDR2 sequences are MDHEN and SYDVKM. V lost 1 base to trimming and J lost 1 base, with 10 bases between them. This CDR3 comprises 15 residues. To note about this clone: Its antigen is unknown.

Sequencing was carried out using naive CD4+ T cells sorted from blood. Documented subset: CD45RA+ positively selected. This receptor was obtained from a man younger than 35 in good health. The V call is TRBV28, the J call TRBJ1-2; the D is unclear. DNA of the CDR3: TGTGCCAGCAGTTTATCTGGGAGAGATAACTATGGCTACACCTTC. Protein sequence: CASSLSGRDNYGYTF.